These T cell receptor beta chains were read from a single sample in a study of spatial heterogeneity in lung cancer. TCRdb itself ran the 5' RACE reads through MiXCR, one entry per CDR3 protein. The sample holds fewer than 150,000 distinct CDR3 sequences, 11% seen once. The sequencing here drew on PBMCs, taken at follow-up. These receptor sequences come from a female donor with early-stage non-small cell lung cancer. Both conserved end residues are part of each CDR3. A D gene is named only where the DNA matches it firmly. Size is omitted from some rows. Given values are once, few, many or a class for expanded clones.

TRBJ1-5 | TRBV11-2 | - | - | TGTGCCAGCAGCTGGACAGATGGCAATCAGCCCCAGCATTTT | CASSWTDGNQPQHF
TRBJ1-2 | TRBV30 | many | - | TGTGCCTGGAGTAAGTGGTCTTACTATGGCTACACCTTC | CAWSKWSYYGYTF
TRBJ1-2 | TRBV5-6 | few | TRBD1 | TGTGCCAGCAGCTTCCGGGACAGGGAGCATGGCTACACCTTC | CASSFRDREHGYTF
TRBJ1-5 | TRBV5-6 | - | TRBD1 | TGTGCCAGCAGCTTGGCAGGGGGCTATAGCAATCAGCCCCAGCATTTT | CASSLAGGYSNQPQHF
TRBJ2-3 | TRBV4-1 | - | - | TGCGCCAGCAGCCAAGAGGCAGGGAAACGAACAGATACGCAGTATTTT | CASSQEAGKRTDTQYF
TRBJ2-3 | TRBV12-3/TRBV12-4 | many | - | TGTGCCAGCAGTTTGAAGACAGCCCTCACAGATACGCAGTATTTT | CASSLKTALTDTQYF
TRBJ2-2 | TRBV12-3/TRBV12-4 | few | - | TGTGCCAGCAGTTCATACCCAGGGCGGCGGACCGGGGAGCTGTTTTTT | CASSSYPGRRTGELFF
TRBJ2-5 | TRBV3-1 | many | - | TGTGCCAGCAGCCTCGTTTACGGGACCCGCCGGAGCGAGACCCAGTACTTC | CASSLVYGTRRSETQYF
TRBJ1-1 | TRBV24-1 | many | TRBD1 | TGTGCCACCAGTGATAGACAGGGGAGAGGTGAAGCTTTCTTT | CATSDRQGRGEAFF
TRBJ2-4 | TRBV3-1 | few | - | TGTGCCAGCAGCCAAGTGGAAAACATTCAGTACTTC | CASSQVENIQYF
TRBJ2-5 | TRBV6-2/TRBV6-3 | - | TRBD2 | TGTGCCAGCAGCCATGGGACTAGTGAAACCCAGTACTTC | CASSHGTSETQYF
TRBJ2-2 | TRBV7-3 | many | - | TGTGCCAGCAGCTTAACCTCGCCCGGACCCACCCGGGAGCTGTTTTTT | CASSLTSPGPTRELFF
TRBJ2-1 | TRBV3-1 | few | - | TGTGCCAGCAGTCCCAGGTCTCTGAACAATGAGCAGTTCTTC | CASSPRSLNNEQFF
TRBJ2-1 | TRBV30 | few | TRBD1 | TGTGCCTGGAGGGACAGGCCCAACTACAATGAGCAGTTCTTC | CAWRDRPNYNEQFF
TRBJ1-1 | TRBV2 | many | - | TGTGCCAGCATCTGGGGCGAGAACACTGAAGCTTTCTTT | CASIWGENTEAFF
TRBJ2-3 | TRBV3-1 | many | - | TGTGCCAGCAGCCACCCAGCCGCGGCTGGCTTTCGATCAGATACGCAGTATTTT | CASSHPAAAGFRSDTQYF
TRBJ1-4 | TRBV9 | few | - | TGTGCCAGCAGCGTAGACACAGGGTCGGGGTATGAAAAACTGTTTTTT | CASSVDTGSGYEKLFF
TRBJ2-1 | TRBV7-8 | - | TRBD1 | TGTGCCAGCAGCTCCTGGACAGGGACCTTGGGGAGTGAGCAGTTCTTC | CASSSWTGTLGSEQFF
TRBJ2-2 | TRBV4-3 | - | - | TGCGCCAGCAGCCAAGAACGCGGCTCCGGGGAGCTGTTTTTT | CASSQERGSGELFF
TRBJ2-1 | TRBV4-1 | - | - | TGCGCCAGCAGCCCCCTCGGGCGGGGGCAACTCAATGAGCAGTTCTTC | CASSPLGRGQLNEQFF
TRBJ1-2 | TRBV3-1 | many | - | TGTGCCAGCAGTCTTGCGGGTGGCTACACCTTC | CASSLAGGYTF
TRBJ1-3 | TRBV12-3/TRBV12-4 | many | - | TGTGCCACAAGGGCCGGGGGCTCTGGAAACACCATATATTTT | CATRAGGSGNTIYF
TRBJ2-7 | TRBV28 | few | - | TGTGCCAGCAGTTCAGCGGGCCTAAACCCCTACGAGCAGTACTTC | CASSSAGLNPYEQYF
TRBJ2-5 | TRBV9 | many | TRBD1 | TGTGCCAGCAGCGACGGGACAGGGATGCGGGAGACCCAGTACTTC | CASSDGTGMRETQYF
TRBJ2-1 | TRBV20-1 | - | - | TGCAGTGTTCCCGGTGGGTACAATGAGCAGTTCTTC | CSVPGGYNEQFF
TRBJ2-5 | TRBV10-2 | many | TRBD1 | TGCGCCAGCAGTCTTTGGACAGGGATAGGAGAGACCCAGTACTTC | CASSLWTGIGETQYF
TRBJ1-2 | TRBV6-5 | - | - | TGTGCCAGCAGCCCCGGACAGCGCTATGGCTACACCTTC | CASSPGQRYGYTF
TRBJ2-1 | TRBV20-1 | - | TRBD2 | TGCAGTGCTAGGGGGACTAGCGGGAGAGCCTACAATGAGCAGTTCTTC | CSARGTSGRAYNEQFF
TRBJ2-4 | TRBV28 | many | - | TGTGCCAGCAGCGGGCAGGGCGTAGGATTAGCCAAAAACATTCAGTACTTC | CASSGQGVGLAKNIQYF
TRBJ2-1 | TRBV7-7 | few | TRBD1 | TGTGCCAGCAGCCCGGGACAGGGCCCTTACAATGAGCAGTTCTTC | CASSPGQGPYNEQFF
TRBJ2-5 | TRBV19 | few | TRBD1 | TGTGCCAGTAGTAACTACAGGGGCAGAGAGACCCAGTACTTC | CASSNYRGRETQYF
TRBJ2-5 | TRBV7-9 | - | - | TGTGCCAGCAGCTTAACTGGCGGACCGCCCCAAGAGACCCAGTACTTC | CASSLTGGPPQETQYF
TRBJ2-2 | TRBV7-2 | - | - | TGTGCCAGCAGCTTAGCGCCCGGGACAAACACCGGGGAGCTGTTTTTT | CASSLAPGTNTGELFF
TRBJ1-2 | TRBV6-2/TRBV6-3 | few | TRBD1 | TGTGCCAGCAGTTACTCGGAAAGGACAGGGAGTAATGGCTACACCTTC | CASSYSERTGSNGYTF
TRBJ1-1 | TRBV27 | - | - | TGTGCCAGCAGTCCCCGGGACGGATGGAACACTGAAGCTTTCTTT | CASSPRDGWNTEAFF
TRBJ2-7 | TRBV11-2 | few | - | TGTGCCAGCAGCTTAGTAAGCGCCGAGCAGTACTTC | CASSLVSAEQYF
TRBJ2-1 | TRBV19 | - | - | TGTGCCAGTAGTATATCCCGCCGCCTCAATGAGCAGTTCTTC | CASSISRRLNEQFF
TRBJ2-7 | TRBV10-3 | - | TRBD1 | TGTGCCACCCGGGACAGGCTAACCTACGAGCAGTACTTC | CATRDRLTYEQYF
TRBJ1-2 | TRBV10-3 | - | TRBD1 | TGTGCCATCAGCACCGGGACAGGGATTCGCTATGGCTACACCTTC | CAISTGTGIRYGYTF
TRBJ2-5 | TRBV27 | few | TRBD2 | TGTGCCAGTAAACTAGCGGGAGTGGGGGAGACCCAGTACTTC | CASKLAGVGETQYF
TRBJ1-2 | TRBV15 | few | - | TGTGCCACCAGCAGAGTTCAATCATCGGGCTATGGCTACACCTTC | CATSRVQSSGYGYTF